What follows are 15 T cell receptor beta chains derived from one specimen sequenced in a study of identical twins. MiXCR, run by TCRdb on the 5' RACE reads, gives a single entry per CDR3 protein. The sample lists 250,000 to 300,000 distinct CDR3 sequences, around 8% occurring once. These sequences were also reported in another study, on yellow fever vaccine responses in identical twins.

Specimen: CD8+ T cells sorted from blood. The receptors shown here come from a woman in her late teens or twenties in good health.

The V gene is TRBV7-6, the J gene TRBJ2-3; possible D gene TRBD2, 10 bases. CDR1 and CDR2 from the germline V gene are SGHVS and FNYEAQ. V lost 3 bases to trimming and J lost 0 bases, with 25 bases between them. This CDR3 region has 20 residues. CDR3 loop: CASSFPGQGEAGGSTDTQYF. The CDR3 bases are TGTGCCAGCAGCTTTCCGGGACAGGGTGAAGCGGGAGGGAGCACAGATACGCAGTATTTT.

V gene TRBV11-2 combines with J gene TRBJ2-7; TRBD1 agrees at 7 bases. V shed 4 bases and J 4 bases; nucleotides not matched to a gene: 10. Per the germline V gene, CDR1 is SGHAT and CDR2 is FQNNGV. The CDR3 has 15 residues. The CDR3 loop is CASSSGTDPFYEQYF. CDR3 sequence (DNA): TGTGCCAGCAGCTCAGGGACAGACCCTTTTTACGAGCAGTACTTC.

This clonotype has just a few counts. This chain connects TRBV5-1 to TRBJ2-1; 9 bases match TRBD2. Germline CDR1 reads SGHRS; CDR2 reads YFSETQ. This CDR3 comprises 16 residues. The V and J ends lost 1 base and 0 bases, in that order; junction bases with no gene match: 2. CDR3 amino acids: CASSLYSGSSYNEQFF. The CDR3 coding sequence is TGCGCCAGCAGCTTGTATAGCGGGAGCTCCTACAATGAGCAGTTCTTC.

This clonotype occurred a few times. The chain links TRBV7-2 to TRBJ2-3; 9 bases fit TRBD2. Germline values: CDR1 SGHTA, CDR2 FQGNSA. The V and J ends lost 7 bases and 4 bases, in that order; junction bases with no gene match: 6. The CDR3 consists of 14 residues. CDR3: CASTPAGGPDTQYF. The CDR3 nucleotides are TGTGCCAGCACTCCGGCGGGGGGGCCAGATACGCAGTATTTT. The full variable domain, with the rest looked up from reference TRBV7-2 and TRBJ2-3, is GAGVSQSPSNKVTEKGKDVELRCDPISGHTALYWYRQSLGQGLEFLIYFQGNSAPDKSGLPSDRFSAERTGGSVSTLTIQRTQQEDSAVYLCASTPAGGPDTQYFGPGTRLTVL.

This chain joins TRBV7-9 and TRBJ2-3; D is unresolved. CDR1 is SEHNR and CDR2 is FQNEAQ in the germline V gene (reference sequence). This CDR3 is built from 15 residues. The ends were cut back, 5 bases at V and 0 bases at J, with 12 bases in the middle. In DNA, the CDR3 is TGTGCCAGCAGCCCTTCAGTGGCTAGCACAGATACGCAGTATTTT. As protein: CASSPSVASTDTQYF. The full variable domain, in which reference TRBV7-9 and TRBJ2-3 provide the parts outside the CDR3, is DTGVSQNPRHKITKRGQNVTFRCDPISEHNRLYWYRQTLGQGPEFLTYFQNEAQLEKSRLLSDRFSAERPKGSFSTLEIQRTEQGDSAMYLCASSPSVASTDTQYFGPGTRLTVL.

The J gene is TRBJ2-7, the V gene TRBV12-3 or TRBV12-4; perhaps TRBD1 as D (5 bases). Between the trimmed V and J ends, which lost 4 bases and 6 bases, there was a span of 13 bases. The CDR3 runs to 13 residues. CDR3 nucleotide sequence: TGTGCCAGCAGTTCGAACAGACAGTCCGAGCAGTACTTC. Translated: CASSSNRQSEQYF.

This clonotype was seen many times. CDR3 in DNA: TGTGCCAGCAGCTTAAGACAGGGAGGGGAGACCCAGTACTTC. Its translation is CASSLRQGGETQYF. This chain links TRBV7-8 with TRBJ2-5, with D possibly called TRBD1 or TRBD2 (7 bases each). The V gene's germline CDR1 is SGHVS and CDR2 FQNEAQ. V lost 2 bases to trimming and J lost 5 bases, with 12 bases between them. CDR3 length equals 14 residues.

This clonotype was observed many times. The chain is built from TRBV27 and TRBJ2-7, with 8 positions matching TRBD2. V was clipped by 6 bases and J by 0 bases; unmatched bases: 7. The CDR3 is made up of 15 amino acids. Germline V gene sequence: CDR1 MNHEY, CDR2 SMNVEV (reference sequence). The CDR3 nucleotides are TGTGCCAGCAGCCCCCTTACTAGCGGCTCCTACGAGCAGTACTTC. This encodes CASSPLTSGSYEQYF.

This clonotype occurred many times. The chain recombines TRBV29-1 with TRBJ2-1; D unclear. The CDR3 is 11 residues long. Germline V gives CDR1 SQVTM, CDR2 ANQGSEA. V was clipped by 7 bases and J by 9 bases, with 13 bases between them. DNA of the CDR3: TGCAGCGCCAGCACAAACGGTGAGCAGTTCTTC. Encoded protein: CSASTNGEQFF.

This clonotype has just a few counts. The gene calls are TRBV29-1 and TRBJ2-1; TRBD1 matches at 9 bases. The CDR3 is 17 amino acids. The J segment lost 0 bases and the V segment lost 1 base, leaving 7 bases of the junction unmatched. Germline loops: CDR1 SQVTM, CDR2 ANQGSEA. The DNA for the CDR3 is TGCAGCGTTGAAGGACAGGGGGGGTCAAGCTCCTACAATGAGCAGTTCTTC. This gives the protein CSVEGQGGSSSYNEQFF.

This clonotype was seen many times. The chain is built from TRBV7-8 and TRBJ2-1; a weak D match, TRBD1 (6 bases). Trimming took 5 bases from V and 9 from J, leaving 20 bases between them. The length of the CDR3 is 15 residues. Per the germline V gene, CDR1 is SGHVS and CDR2 is FQNEAQ. Here the CDR3 reads CASSQTRGTRIEQFF. The CDR3 bases are TGTGCCAGCAGCCAAACAAGAGGGACACGGATTGAGCAGTTCTTC.

A few counts support this clonotype. An end of the junction does not agree with germline; a read error may underlie this. V and J are TRBV7-7 and TRBJ2-3, with D hard to call. CDR3 length: 14 residues. Germline V gene data show CDR1 as SSHAT and CDR2 as FNYEAQ (reference sequence). CDR3 sequence: CASSSTLGEDTQYF. The CDR3 nucleotides are TGTGCTAGCAGCTCGACCCTAGGTGAAGATACGCAGTATTTT.

This clonotype was observed many times. The chain is built from TRBV29-1 and TRBJ1-2; maybe TRBD1 (5 bases). The V end was cut by 1 base, the J end by 1 base, with 10 bases between. The CDR3 spans 14 residues. Germline CDR1 and CDR2: SQVTM and ANQGSEA. CDR3 in amino acids: CSVEAKTDNYGYTF. The CDR3 coding sequence is TGCAGCGTTGAAGCCAAGACAGATAACTATGGCTACACCTTC.

Many counts were recorded for this clonotype. The gene calls are TRBV7-9 and TRBJ2-1; D remains unclear. This CDR3 has 12 residues. In germline, CDR1 is SEHNR, CDR2 FQNEAQ (reference sequence). Trimming stripped 1 base from V and 8 bases from J, with 6 bases between. The CDR3 DNA reads as TGTGCCAGCAGCTTAGAAAACTATGAGCAGTTCTTC. Protein: CASSLENYEQFF.

V is TRBV27 and J is TRBJ1-1; D call uncertain. V shed 3 bases and J shed 7 bases, with 9 bases lying between them. CDR1 and CDR2 from the germline V gene are MNHEY and SMNVEV (reference sequence). CDR3 length equals 12 residues. CDR3 in amino acids: CASSFLGDEAFF. In nucleotides, the CDR3 is TGTGCCAGCAGTTTCCTCGGAGATGAAGCTTTCTTT.